The 30 T cell receptor beta chains below were found in one sample sequenced in a study of T cell responses to AZD1222 COVID-19 vaccine. Profiled with immunoSEQ multiplex PCR; TCRdb holds only in-frame clones, not every one. The data show under 30,000 clones, about 86% seen once. Sample: peripheral blood, taken 28 days after the second AZD1222 dose. These TCRs come from an adult who received the AZD1222 COVID-19 vaccine.

This chain connects TRBV11-3 to TRBJ2-1; tentative D call: TRBD2 (6 bases). CDR3 length: 13 residues. CDR1 is SGHNT and CDR2 is YENEEA in the germline V gene. Trimming shortened V by 3 bases and J by 10 bases, and 13 bases separated the two germline ends. CDR3 sequence reads: CASSFRGGGEQFF. DNA of the CDR3: TGTGCCAGCAGCTTTAGGGGAGGAGGGGAGCAGTTCTTC.

The chain combines TRBV3-1 (or the pseudogene TRBV3-2) with TRBJ2-7; the match to TRBD1 covers 7 bases. The germline CDR1 and CDR2 sequences are LGHDT and YNNKEL (reference sequence). This CDR3 has 17 residues. The trim removed 0 bases at V and 1 base at J, leaving 9 bases unmatched. The CDR3 DNA reads as TGTGCCAGCAGCCAAGATTTCGGGGACAGCATTTCCTACGAGCAGTACTTC. Protein product: CASSQDFGDSISYEQYF.

This clone was detected only once. The rearrangement joins TRBV6-6 to TRBJ1-4; maybe TRBD1 (5 bases). The germline V and J ends were trimmed by 8 bases and 4 bases, with 17 bases remaining between them. The CDR3 has 15 amino acids. Germline V gene sequence: CDR1 MNHNY, CDR2 SVGAGI (reference sequence). The DNA of the CDR3 is TGTGCCAGCGGCCGACACCCGGGGGTTAATGAAAAACTGTTTTTT. This sequence encodes CASGRHPGVNEKLFF.

The rearrangement joins TRBV12-3 or TRBV12-4 to TRBJ1-5; D uncertain. V was shortened by 7 bases and J by 7 bases, with 14 bases between the two germline ends. The CDR3 consists of 13 residues. The CDR3: CASKMREGQPQHF. CDR3 DNA sequence: TGTGCCAGCAAAATGAGGGAGGGCCAGCCCCAGCATTTT.

The chain recombines TRBV5-1 with TRBJ2-2; D might be TRBD1 (6 bases). Germline V gene data show CDR1 as SGHRS and CDR2 as YFSETQ. CDR3 size: 15 residues. V was clipped by 3 bases and J by 7 bases, with 16 bases between them. The CDR3 DNA sequence: TGCGCCAGCAGCTCCACAGGGTTGTTTGGCGGGGAGCTGTTTTTT. Translating gives CASSSTGLFGGELFF.

The V call is TRBV19, the J call TRBJ2-2, with 8 bases aligning to TRBD1. This CDR3 is 17 amino acids long. Germline CDR1 reads LNHDA; CDR2 reads SQIVND (reference sequence). The V and J ends lost 3 bases and 7 bases, in that order; junction bases with no gene match: 13. CDR3 in amino acids: CASSIMTGRGLGGELFF. CDR3 nucleotides: TGTGCCAGTAGTATTATGACGGGCAGGGGGCTTGGCGGGGAGCTGTTTTTT. The variable domain in full, completed from reference TRBV19 and TRBJ2-2, reads DGGITQSPKYLFRKEGQNVTLSCEQNLNHDAMYWYRQDPGQGLRLIYYSQIVNDFQKGDIAEGYSVSREKKESFPLTVTSAQKNPTAFYLCASSIMTGRGLGGELFFGEGSRLTVL.

This chain connects TRBV19 to TRBJ2-1; 7 bases align to TRBD2. The CDR3 is made up of 14 amino acids. V lost 1 base and J lost 10; bases outside the gene matches: 7. Germline V gene sequence: CDR1 LNHDA, CDR2 SQIVND (reference sequence). CDR3 DNA: TGTGCCAGTAGTATAGGAGGAACCGGGAGGGAGCAGTTCTTC. It is translated as CASSIGGTGREQFF.

This clone was counted only a few times. The chain is built from TRBV2 and TRBJ2-1; TRBD2 matches 10 bases. J was trimmed by 9 bases and V by 3 bases; bases with no gene match: 5. Germline-derived CDR1 and CDR2 are SNHLY and FYNNEI. The CDR3 runs 14 residues. CDR3: CASSEGLAKSEQFF. In nucleotides, the CDR3 is TGTGCCAGCAGTGAGGGACTAGCGAAGAGTGAGCAGTTCTTC.

The chain combines TRBV11-2 with TRBJ2-5; TRBD1 matches 7 bases. Germline CDR1 SGHAT, CDR2 FQNNGV. This CDR3 contains 14 residues. V dropped 4 bases and J dropped 5; count of bases not matched to a gene: 7. The CDR3 DNA is TGTGCCAGCAGCTCAGTGACAGGGCGGGAGACCCAGTACTTC. This codes for CASSSVTGRETQYF.

CDR3 protein: CASSIGTSGTLPNEQFF. The CDR3 DNA is TGTGCCAGCAGCATAGGGACTAGCGGGACGTTACCCAATGAGCAGTTCTTC. J is TRBJ2-1 and V is TRBV5-4, with TRBD2 identical over 13 bases. J lost 6 bases, V lost 4 bases, and 10 bases had no gene match. Germline loops: CDR1 SGHNT, CDR2 YYREEE (reference sequence). The CDR3 is made up of 17 amino acids.

The chain carries TRBV5-5 and TRBJ2-7, with D perhaps given as TRBD1 or TRBD2 (6 bases each). V was clipped by 6 bases and J by 7 bases, with 20 bases between them. CDR1 SGHKS and CDR2 YYEKEE come from the germline V gene (reference sequence). The CDR3 covers 14 residues. The CDR3 DNA reads TGTGCCAGCAACCCCCCGGGCAGGAGGGGGGAGCAGTACTTC. Amino acid sequence: CASNPPGRRGEQYF.

The chain couples TRBV28 to TRBJ1-5; the match to TRBD1 covers 10 bases. With 8 bases clipped from V and 5 bases from J, the junction kept 3 bases outside the gene matches. Germline V gives CDR1 MDHEN, CDR2 SYDVKM. The CDR3 covers 13 residues. As DNA, the CDR3 is TGTGCCAGCTGGGACAGGGGTTATCAGCCCCAGCATTTT. Its translation: CASWDRGYQPQHF. The full variable domain, rest sourced from reference TRBV28 and TRBJ1-5, is DVKVTQSSRYLVKRTGEKVFLECVQDMDHENMFWYRQDPGLGLRLIYFSYDVKMKEKGDIPEGYSVSREKKERFSLILESASTNQTSMYLCASWDRGYQPQHFGDGTRLSIL.

This clone showed up just once. The chain is built from TRBV6-6 and TRBJ1-5; D remains ambiguous. Trimming stripped 2 bases from V and 5 bases from J, with 4 bases between. The CDR3 has 12 amino acids. CDR1 is MNHNY, CDR2 SVGAGI, per germline (reference sequence). The chain's CDR3 is CASSYGDQPQHF. The CDR3 coding sequence is TGTGCCAGCAGTTACGGAGATCAGCCCCAGCATTTT.

The chain has TRBV3-1 (or the pseudogene TRBV3-2) and TRBJ1-2; the D gene is possibly TRBD1 (5 bases). This CDR3 region has 13 residues. CDR1 is LGHDT and CDR2 is YNNKEL in the germline V gene (reference sequence). Trimming removed 5 bases from V and 7 bases from J, with 14 bases in between. The CDR3, as DNA: TGTGCCAGCAGCGACGGGGCCGACCTTGGCTACACCTTC. Protein sequence: CASSDGADLGYTF.

V is TRBV27 and J is TRBJ1-2, with a tentative D call TRBD1 (6 bases). The CDR3 is made up of 15 amino acids. Trimming took off 3 bases at V and 4 bases at J, with 15 bases between the two ends. Germline V gene sequence: CDR1 MNHEY, CDR2 SMNVEV (reference sequence). CDR3 bases: TGTGCCAGCAGTTTTGGGCAGGGGCTCCCCTATGGCTACACCTTC. Amino acid sequence: CASSFGQGLPYGYTF.

The chain joins TRBV5-1 to TRBJ2-7; TRBD2 agrees at 8 bases. This CDR3 is built from 14 residues. V shed 3 bases and J 4 bases; nucleotides not matched to a gene: 6. Looked up from germline, CDR1 is SGHRS and CDR2 is YFSETQ. The CDR3 nucleotides read TGCGCCAGCAGCTCGACGGGGGGGCGGTACGAGCAGTACTTC. Amino acids: CASSSTGGRYEQYF.

The V call is TRBV28, the J call TRBJ2-3; the D gene is possibly TRBD1 (5 bases). The V gene lost 7 bases and the J gene lost 1 base, with 18 bases spanning the gap. From germline, CDR1 is MDHEN and CDR2 SYDVKM. This CDR3 region has 16 residues. CDR3 residues: CASIPTQGRGTDTQYF. Here the CDR3 DNA reads TGTGCCAGCATTCCCACCCAGGGAAGGGGCACAGATACGCAGTATTTT.

The chain uses TRBV2 and TRBJ2-7; tentatively, D is TRBD1 or TRBD2 (5 bases each). CDR1 and CDR2 (germline): SNHLY, FYNNEI. V was cut by 6 bases and J by 1 base, with 13 bases left in between. The CDR3 loop spans 14 amino acids. The CDR3 DNA sequence: TGTGCCAGCAGCCTCGGGACCGATTCCTACGAGCAGTACTTC. Residues: CASSLGTDSYEQYF.

The rearrangement joins TRBV5-5 to TRBJ2-3; no clear D gene. Trimming took 1 base from V and 4 from J, leaving 10 bases between them. The CDR3 consists of 14 residues. Germline values: CDR1 SGHKS, CDR2 YYEKEE (reference sequence). The CDR3 here is CASSLSFVADTQYF. CDR3 sequence (DNA): TGTGCCAGCAGCTTGAGTTTCGTCGCAGATACGCAGTATTTT.

The rearrangement uses TRBV3-1 (or the pseudogene TRBV3-2) and TRBJ2-3; D possibly corresponds to TRBD2 (6 bases). Trimming removed 1 base at V and 7 bases at J, with 9 bases between. The CDR3 consists of 13 residues. Per the germline V gene, CDR1 is LGHDT and CDR2 is YNNKEL (reference sequence). The CDR3 loop is CASSQGDWHTQYF. The CDR3 coding sequence is TGTGCCAGCAGCCAAGGGGACTGGCATACGCAGTATTTT.

The V and J genes are TRBV5-8 and TRBJ1-1, with D unresolved. Trimming stripped 2 bases from V and 2 bases from J, with 7 bases between. The CDR3 runs 13 residues. CDR1 is SGHTS and CDR2 is YDEGEE in the germline V gene. The CDR3 coding sequence is TGTGCCAGCAGCTTATTGTCCAACACTGAAGCTTTCTTT. This translates into CASSLLSNTEAFF.

The gene calls are TRBV18 and TRBJ2-1; 12 bases are shared with TRBD1. This CDR3 region has 15 residues. V gave up 6 bases and J gave up 6 bases; unmatched junction bases: 6. The germline gives CDR1 KGHSH, CDR2 LQKENI. CDR3 in amino acids: CASSHGTGGFNEQFF. CDR3 DNA: TGTGCCAGCTCGCACGGGACAGGGGGCTTCAATGAGCAGTTCTTC.

There are a few counts of this clone. At the DNA level, this CDR3 is encoded by other sequences in the same sample as well. Written as DNA, the CDR3 is TGTGCCAGTAGTGACAGACCGAACACTGAAGCTTTCTTT. This translates into CASSDRPNTEAFF. The chain couples TRBV19 to TRBJ1-1; a weak D match, TRBD1 (5 bases). Germline CDR1 is LNHDA and CDR2 is SQIVND (reference sequence). With 5 bases removed from V and 1 base from J, the gap between germline ends came to 8 bases. This CDR3 has 13 residues.

V usage is TRBV28 and J usage is TRBJ1-5, with unresolved D. The CDR3 contains 13 residues. V shed 8 bases and J shed 0 bases, with 8 bases lying between them. Per germline, CDR1 MDHEN and CDR2 SYDVKM. DNA for the CDR3: TGTGCCAGCGGACGGTATAGCAATCAGCCCCAGCATTTT. Its protein product is CASGRYSNQPQHF. Full variable domain (rest looked up from reference TRBV28 and TRBJ1-5): DVKVTQSSRYLVKRTGEKVFLECVQDMDHENMFWYRQDPGLGLRLIYFSYDVKMKEKGDIPEGYSVSREKKERFSLILESASTNQTSMYLCASGRYSNQPQHFGDGTRLSIL.

In its sample, this clone was seen once. The chain uses TRBV29-1 and TRBJ1-2; D is possibly TRBD1 (5 bases). CDR3 size: 15 residues. V lost 4 bases to trimming and J lost 4 bases, with 19 bases between them. Germline V gives CDR1 SQVTM, CDR2 ANQGSEA. This CDR3 is CSVVSREQVGYGYTF. As DNA, the CDR3 is TGCAGCGTTGTTAGCAGGGAGCAGGTTGGCTATGGCTACACCTTC.

The V gene is TRBV28, the J gene TRBJ2-7; 8 nucleotides line up with TRBD1. Germline CDR1 is MDHEN and CDR2 is SYDVKM. This CDR3 has 18 amino acids. V lost 6 bases and J lost 3; bases outside the gene matches: 19. The CDR3 spells CASSILAPSRQGIYEQYF. CDR3 DNA sequence: TGTGCCAGCAGCATATTGGCCCCGTCTAGACAGGGGATCTACGAGCAGTACTTC.

V and J are TRBV5-1 and TRBJ1-1; D gene ambiguous. From germline, CDR1 is SGHRS and CDR2 YFSETQ. CDR3 length: 13 residues. Trimming removed 0 bases at V and 2 bases at J, with 5 bases between. Here the CDR3 reads CASSLGSNTEAFF. CDR3 nucleotide sequence: TGCGCCAGCAGCTTGGGGAGTAACACTGAAGCTTTCTTT.

The chain is built from TRBV19 and TRBJ2-3; 10 nucleotides align to TRBD2. The junction had 6 bases not matched to a gene; V was cut back by 5 bases and J by 4 bases. Germline assignment: CDR1 LNHDA and CDR2 SQIVND (reference sequence). CDR3 length: 15 amino acids. CDR3 protein: CASSQGTSEADTQYF. CDR3 coding DNA: TGTGCCAGTAGTCAGGGGACTAGCGAGGCAGATACGCAGTATTTT.

This clone was seen a single time. This CDR3 reads CASLPGQGANEQFF. The CDR3 coding sequence is TGTGCTAGCCTACCGGGACAGGGGGCTAATGAGCAGTTCTTC. The rearrangement uses TRBV12-5 and TRBJ2-1; 12 bases map to TRBD1. The CDR3 extends over 14 amino acids. CDR1 is LGHNT and CDR2 is FRNRAP in the germline V gene. The junction had 7 bases not matched to a gene; V was cut back by 9 bases and J by 7 bases.

This clone appeared a few times. The chain employs TRBV24-1 and TRBJ1-5; 9 bases agree with TRBD1. CDR1 is KGHDR, CDR2 SFDVKD, per germline. The CDR3 is made up of 16 amino acids. J gave up 3 bases and V 7 bases, and 9 bases lay outside the gene matches. This CDR3 reads CATSDTGQGNNQPQHF. The CDR3 nucleotides are TGTGCCACCAGCGATACCGGACAGGGGAACAATCAGCCCCAGCATTTT.